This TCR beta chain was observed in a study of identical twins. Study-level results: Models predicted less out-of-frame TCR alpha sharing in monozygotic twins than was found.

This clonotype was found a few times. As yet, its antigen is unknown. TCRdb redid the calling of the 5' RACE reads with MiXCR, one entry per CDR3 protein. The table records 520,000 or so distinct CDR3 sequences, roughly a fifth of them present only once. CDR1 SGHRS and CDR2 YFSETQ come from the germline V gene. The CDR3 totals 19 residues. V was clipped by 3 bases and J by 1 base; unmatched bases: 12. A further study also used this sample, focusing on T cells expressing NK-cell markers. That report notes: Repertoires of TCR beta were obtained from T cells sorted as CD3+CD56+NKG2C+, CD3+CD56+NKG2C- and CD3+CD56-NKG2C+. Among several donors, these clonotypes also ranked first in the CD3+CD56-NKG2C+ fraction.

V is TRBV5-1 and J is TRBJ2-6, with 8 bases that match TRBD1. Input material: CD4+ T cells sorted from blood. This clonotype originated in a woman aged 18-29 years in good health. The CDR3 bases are TGCGCCAGCAGCTCCCTCCCCGGACAGGGCAAATCTGGGGCCAACGTCCTGACTTTC. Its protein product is CASSSLPGQGKSGANVLTF. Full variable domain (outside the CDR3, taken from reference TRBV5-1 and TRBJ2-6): KAGVTQTPRYLIKTRGQQVTLSCSPISGHRSVSWYQQTPGQGLQFLFEYFSETQRNKGNFPGRFSGRQFSNSRSEMNVSTLELGDSALYLCASSSLPGQGKSGANVLTFGAGSRLTVL.